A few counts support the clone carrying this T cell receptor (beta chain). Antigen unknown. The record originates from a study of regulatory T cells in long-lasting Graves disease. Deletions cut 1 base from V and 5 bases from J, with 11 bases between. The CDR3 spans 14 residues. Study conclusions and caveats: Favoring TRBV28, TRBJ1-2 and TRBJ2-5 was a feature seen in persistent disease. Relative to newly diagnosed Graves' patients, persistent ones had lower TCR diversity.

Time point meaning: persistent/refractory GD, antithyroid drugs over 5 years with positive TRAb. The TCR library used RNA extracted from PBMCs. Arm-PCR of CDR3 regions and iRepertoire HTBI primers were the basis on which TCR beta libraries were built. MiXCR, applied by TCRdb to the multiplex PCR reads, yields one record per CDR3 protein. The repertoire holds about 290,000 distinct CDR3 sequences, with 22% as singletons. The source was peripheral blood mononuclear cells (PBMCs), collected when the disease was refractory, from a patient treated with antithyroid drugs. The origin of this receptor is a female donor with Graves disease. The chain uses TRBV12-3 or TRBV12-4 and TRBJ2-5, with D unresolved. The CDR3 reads CASSLVLRSETQYF. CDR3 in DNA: TGTGCCAGCAGTTTAGTCCTTAGATCGGAGACCCAGTACTTC.